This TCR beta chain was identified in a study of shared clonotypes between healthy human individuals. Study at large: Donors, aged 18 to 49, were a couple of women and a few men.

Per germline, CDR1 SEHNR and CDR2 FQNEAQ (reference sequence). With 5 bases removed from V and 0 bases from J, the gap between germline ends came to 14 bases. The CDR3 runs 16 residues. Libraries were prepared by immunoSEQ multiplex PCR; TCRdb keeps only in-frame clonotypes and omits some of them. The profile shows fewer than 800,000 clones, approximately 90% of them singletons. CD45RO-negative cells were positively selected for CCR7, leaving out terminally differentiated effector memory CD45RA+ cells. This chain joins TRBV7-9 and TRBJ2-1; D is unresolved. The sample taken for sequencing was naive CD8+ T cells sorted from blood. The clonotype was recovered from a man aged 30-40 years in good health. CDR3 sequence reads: CASSQTRRVSYNEQFF. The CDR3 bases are TGTGCCAGCAGCCAGACCCGCCGGGTCTCCTACAATGAGCAGTTCTTC. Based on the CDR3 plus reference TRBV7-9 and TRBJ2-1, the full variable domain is DTGVSQNPRHKITKRGQNVTFRCDPISEHNRLYWYRQTLGQGPEFLTYFQNEAQLEKSRLLSDRFSAERPKGSFSTLEIQRTEQGDSAMYLCASSQTRRVSYNEQFFGPGTRLTVL.